The present entry profiles one TCR beta chain with its context. The antigen is undetermined. These data belong to a study of beta chain features in type 1 diabetes. Of the isolated RNA, all was reverse transcribed, and so the sequenced material was expressed TCRB transcripts. Here immunoSEQ multiplex PCR was the method, and the copy in TCRdb shows in-frame clones only, minus some. The sample lists some 700,000 clones; roughly 13% were seen once. General study points: For Type 1 diabetes patients, all four CD4+ subsets carried TCRB CDR3s that were moderately but significantly shorter.

Trimming removed 2 bases from V and 0 bases from J, with 13 bases in between. The CDR3 spans 15 residues. Germline V gives CDR1 GTSNPN, CDR2 SVGIG (reference sequence). It was via CD45RO/CCR7/CD25/CD127/CD95/CD27 that CD4+ naive, central memory, regulatory and stem cell-like memory cells were sorted. The chain uses TRBV30 and TRBJ1-1; possibly TRBD1 for D (6 bases). Material: naive CD4+ T cells from blood. This receptor was taken from a man aged 18 to 30 with type 1 diabetes. CDR3: CAWSRPGDMNTEAFF. The DNA of the CDR3 is TGTGCCTGGAGTCGCCCAGGGGACATGAACACTGAAGCTTTCTTT.